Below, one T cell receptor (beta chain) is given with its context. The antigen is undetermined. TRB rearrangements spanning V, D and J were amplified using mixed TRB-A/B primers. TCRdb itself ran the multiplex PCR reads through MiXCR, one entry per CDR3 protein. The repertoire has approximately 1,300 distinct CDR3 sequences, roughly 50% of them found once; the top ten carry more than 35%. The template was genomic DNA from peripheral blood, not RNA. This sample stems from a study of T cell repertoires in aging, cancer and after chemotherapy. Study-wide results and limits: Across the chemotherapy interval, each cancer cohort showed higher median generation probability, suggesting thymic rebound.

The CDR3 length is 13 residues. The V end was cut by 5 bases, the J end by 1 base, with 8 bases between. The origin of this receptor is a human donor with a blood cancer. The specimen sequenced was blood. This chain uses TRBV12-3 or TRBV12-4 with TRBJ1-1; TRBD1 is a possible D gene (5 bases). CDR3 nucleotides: TGTGCCAGCAGTGCGGGACCGAACACTGAAGCTTTCTTT. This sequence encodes CASSAGPNTEAFF.